The 27 T cell receptor beta chains given below trace back to one sample, sequenced in a study of cytomegalovirus exposure and HLA in healthy donors. Primers included in the PCR were 60 Vbeta and 13 Jbeta primers. Only in-frame clones appear in the TCRdb table, and some are missing; sequencing was by immunoSEQ multiplex PCR. There are about 160,000 clones in the sample; approximately 76% occur only once, and about 1.3% lies in the top ten. Sequenced: PBMCs. The origin of the receptors is a man aged 55 to 70 in good health and CMV-seronegative.

This clone was seen only a few times. J is TRBJ1-6 and V is TRBV4-3; 7 positions match TRBD1. Trimming removed 1 base from V and 6 bases from J; junction bases left unmatched: 12. CDR1 LGHNA and CDR2 YSLEER come from the germline V gene. The CDR3 runs 18 residues. This chain's CDR3 is CASSQGRGAAVANSPLHF. CDR3 DNA sequence: TGCGCCAGCAGCCAAGGCAGGGGGGCGGCAGTGGCTAATTCACCCCTCCACTTT.

The chain recombines TRBV27 with TRBJ2-3; D is perhaps TRBD1 (5 bases). Germline CDR1 reads MNHEY; CDR2 reads SMNVEV (reference sequence). The V end lost 0 bases, the J end lost 3 bases, and 7 bases lay between the germline ends. This CDR3 comprises 14 residues. The CDR3, as DNA: TGTGCCAGCAGTTTATCAGGGGCGACAGATACGCAGTATTTT. Its translation: CASSLSGATDTQYF.

The rearrangement joins TRBV7-3 to TRBJ2-5; 10 nucleotides align to TRBD1. The V and J ends lost 3 bases and 1 base, in that order; junction bases with no gene match: 8. Germline CDR1 reads SGHTA; CDR2 reads FQGTGA. The CDR3 length is 17 residues. CDR3 region: CASSFGSGTGAQETQYF. The CDR3 DNA follows: TGTGCCAGCAGCTTCGGCTCCGGGACAGGGGCCCAAGAGACCCAGTACTTC.

J is TRBJ1-5 and V is TRBV7-8, with TRBD1 as a possible D gene (5 bases). Germline V gene sequence: CDR1 SGHVS, CDR2 FQNEAQ. The V end lost 1 base, the J end lost 4 bases, and 8 bases lay between the germline ends. The CDR3 covers 14 residues. CDR3 amino acids: CASSLVQGNQPQHF. CDR3 nucleotide sequence: TGTGCCAGCAGCTTAGTTCAGGGTAATCAGCCCCAGCATTTT.

The V gene is TRBV5-1, the J gene TRBJ2-4; possibly TRBD2 for D (7 bases). The length of the CDR3 is 15 residues. Trimming removed 5 bases from V and 8 bases from J, with 20 bases in between. The V gene's germline CDR1 is SGHRS and CDR2 YFSETQ. The CDR3 DNA is TGCGCCAGCAGTACCCTAGGGGGGGTTTGGGACATTCAGTACTTC. It specifies CASSTLGGVWDIQYF.

The chain joins TRBV6-1 to TRBJ1-5, with 8 nucleotides matching TRBD1. Germline V CDR1 and CDR2: MNHNS, SASEGT. The CDR3 covers 14 residues. Trimming removed 7 bases from V and 2 bases from J; junction bases left unmatched: 4. DNA for the CDR3: TGTGCCAGCACCCAGACAGGGGGCAATCAGCCCCAGCATTTT. Encoded protein: CASTQTGGNQPQHF.

The chain links TRBV5-1 to TRBJ2-6; a weak D match, TRBD1 (6 bases). The CDR3 consists of 16 residues. V lost 4 bases to trimming and J lost 2 bases, with 13 bases between them. Germline V gives CDR1 SGHRS, CDR2 YFSETQ. CDR3 residues: CASSRYPGAGANVLTF. For the CDR3, the DNA is TGCGCCAGCAGCCGATACCCAGGGGCTGGGGCCAACGTCCTGACTTTC.

The chain recombines TRBV28 with TRBJ2-7; 7 nucleotides agree with TRBD2. The CDR3 is made up of 15 amino acids. V was pared by 4 bases and J by 5 bases, with 11 bases of the junction left unmatched. Germline CDR1 reads MDHEN; CDR2 reads SYDVKM. For the CDR3, the DNA is TGTGCCAGCAGTTCGACTAGCCCATTAGGAAACGAGCAGTACTTC. It translates to CASSSTSPLGNEQYF.

The chain couples TRBV5-8 to TRBJ2-3, with 12 bases identical to TRBD2. Germline V gene sequence: CDR1 SGHTS, CDR2 YDEGEE. The CDR3 is 17 amino acids. The V segment lost 3 bases and the J segment 5 bases; nucleotides outside the gene matches: 10. As DNA, the CDR3 is TGTGCCAGCAGCTCCGACACGACTAGCGGGAGACGAGATACGCAGTATTTT. Translation: CASSSDTTSGRRDTQYF.

The CDR3 coding sequence is TGTGCCAGCAGTTCGCCGGGACAGGGGGCGGAGACCCAGTACTTC. Amino acid sequence: CASSSPGQGAETQYF. The chain is built from TRBV27 and TRBJ2-5; 12 bases fit TRBD1. V lost 4 bases to trimming and J lost 5 bases; unmatched junction nucleotides: 5. Germline CDR1 and CDR2: MNHEY and SMNVEV (reference sequence). The CDR3 loop spans 15 amino acids.

For this clone: An end of the junction differs from the germline gene, which may be a read error. This chain joins TRBV28 and TRBJ2-7; 11 bases are shared with TRBD2. Germline V lookup: CDR1 MDHEN, CDR2 SYDVKM. The CDR3 runs to 14 residues. This CDR3 reads CASSPALAGGPVHF. In DNA, the CDR3 is TGTGCCAGCAGCCCTGCTTTAGCGGGAGGGCCCGTTCACTTC.

The V and J genes are TRBV11-1 and TRBJ2-5, with D unresolved. Trimming took 7 bases from V and 1 from J, leaving 10 bases between them. The CDR3 spans 13 residues. Germline-derived CDR1 and CDR2 are SGHAT and FQDESV (reference sequence). The CDR3 is CASTAQSQETQYF. For the CDR3, the DNA is TGTGCCAGCACCGCACAGTCCCAAGAGACCCAGTACTTC.

The rearrangement links TRBV10-2 to TRBJ2-7, with TRBD1 identical over 11 bases. Germline trimming cut 3 bases from V and 3 bases from J; bases unmatched to any gene: 7. The CDR3 consists of 16 residues. Germline CDR1 reads WSHSY; CDR2 reads SAAADI. Here the CDR3 reads CASSDPAGTGGYEQYF. In DNA, the CDR3 is TGCGCCAGCAGTGATCCGGCAGGGACAGGGGGCTACGAGCAGTACTTC.

This clone was detected only once. The chain has TRBV5-8 and TRBJ1-4, with a possible D match to TRBD1 (5 bases). The CDR3 sequence is 15 residues long. Trimming removed 1 base at V and 4 bases at J, with 11 bases between. Per germline, CDR1 SGHTS and CDR2 YDEGEE. DNA for the CDR3: TGTGCCAGCAGCTTGTGGCAGGGCGTTAATGAAAAACTGTTTTTT. Its protein is CASSLWQGVNEKLFF.

J is TRBJ2-2 and V is TRBV25-1; D perhaps matches TRBD1 (5 bases). Trimming shortened V by 3 bases and J by 5 bases, and 10 bases separated the two germline ends. The germline CDR1 and CDR2 sequences are MGHDK and SYGVNS. The CDR3 is 14 amino acids. This chain's CDR3 is CASSDRVGTGELFF. In DNA form, the CDR3 reads TGTGCCAGCAGTGACAGGGTTGGTACCGGGGAGCTGTTTTTT.

The CDR3 is CANTVGANYGYTF. In nucleotides, the CDR3 is TGTGCTAACACTGTTGGGGCAAACTATGGCTACACCTTC. This chain uses TRBV2 with TRBJ1-2, with D possibly matching TRBD1 (5 bases). Germline CDR1 reads SNHLY; CDR2 reads FYNNEI. CDR3 length: 13 residues.

The chain combines TRBV27 with TRBJ2-1, with 10 bases matching TRBD1. Germline V gene lookup returns CDR1 MNHEY and CDR2 SMNVEV (reference sequence). The CDR3 has 18 amino acids. V lost 7 bases, J lost 3 bases, and 15 bases stayed unmatched. CDR3 residues: CASNPGQGMRGYYNEQFF. CDR3 bases: TGTGCCAGCAACCCGGGACAGGGGATGAGAGGTTACTACAATGAGCAGTTCTTC.

In DNA form, the CDR3 reads TGTGCCAGCAGCCGGTACGGTGCGGGTGACAATGAGCAGTTCTTC. This translates into CASSRYGAGDNEQFF. This rearrangement joins TRBV7-7 to TRBJ2-1; perhaps TRBD2 as D (5 bases). CDR1 and CDR2 (germline): SSHAT, FNYEAQ (reference sequence). The CDR3 is 15 residues long. With 5 bases removed from V and 5 bases from J, the gap between germline ends came to 16 bases.

The genes are TRBV5-6 and TRBJ1-2, with TRBD1 matching 9 bases. Germline V gene lookup returns CDR1 SGHDT and CDR2 YYEEEE. The length of the CDR3 is 16 residues. V dropped 2 bases and J dropped 4; count of bases not matched to a gene: 9. CDR3 region: CASSFGQGFLSYGYTF. CDR3 sequence (DNA): TGTGCCAGCAGCTTCGGACAGGGGTTTCTAAGCTATGGCTACACCTTC. The full variable domain, rest sourced from reference TRBV5-6 and TRBJ1-2, is DAGVTQSPTHLIKTRGQQVTLRCSPKSGHDTVSWYQQALGQGPQFIFQYYEEEERQRGNFPDRFSGHQFPNYSSELNVNALLLGDSALYLCASSFGQGFLSYGYTFGSGTRLTVV.

The chain employs TRBV5-1 and TRBJ2-3; TRBD2 aligns across 9 bases. The CDR3 totals 17 residues. Germline CDR1 and CDR2: SGHRS and YFSETQ. Unmatched junction bases numbered 9, after V lost 4 bases and J lost 0 bases. CDR3 coding DNA: TGCGCCAGCAGCCATCCCGCTAGCGGGGTCAGCACAGATACGCAGTATTTT. This sequence encodes CASSHPASGVSTDTQYF.

The chain carries TRBV28 and TRBJ2-7; 8 positions agree with TRBD2. CDR1 and CDR2 from the germline V gene are MDHEN and SYDVKM. The length of the CDR3 is 14 residues. With 4 bases clipped from V and 0 bases from J, the junction kept 2 bases outside the gene matches. CDR3 protein: CASSWRGVSYEQYF. The CDR3 nucleotides read TGTGCCAGCAGTTGGCGGGGGGTCTCCTACGAGCAGTACTTC.

This chain joins TRBV19 and TRBJ2-2; TRBD1 might be the D (5 bases). Germline V CDR1 and CDR2: LNHDA, SQIVND (reference sequence). The CDR3 loop spans 13 amino acids. Deletions cut 7 bases from V and 7 bases from J, with 13 bases between. CDR3 in amino acids: CASTLLGVGELFF. DNA for the CDR3: TGTGCCAGTACCCTTCTAGGGGTCGGGGAGCTGTTTTTT.

CDR3 protein: CARPTGTGIDKGYTF. In DNA form, the CDR3 reads TGCGCCAGGCCGACGGGGACAGGGATAGATAAGGGCTACACCTTC. V gene TRBV5-1 combines with J gene TRBJ1-2; 9 nucleotides align to TRBD1. Germline V gene sequence: CDR1 SGHRS, CDR2 YFSETQ. The CDR3 consists of 15 residues. With 8 bases clipped from V and 8 bases from J, the junction kept 16 bases outside the gene matches.

This clone was counted once. This chain links TRBV13 with TRBJ2-5, with 8 nucleotides matching TRBD1. Germline V lookup: CDR1 PRHDT, CDR2 FYEKMQ (reference sequence). V dropped 5 bases and J dropped 5; count of bases not matched to a gene: 13. This CDR3 spans 16 amino acids. The chain's CDR3 is CASSPRQGLPGETQYF. The CDR3 DNA reads TGTGCCAGCAGCCCGAGACAGGGGCTGCCGGGGGAGACCCAGTACTTC.

The V and J genes are TRBV28 and TRBJ2-3; possible D gene TRBD2, 6 bases. The V gene lost 3 bases and the J gene lost 7 bases, with 14 bases spanning the gap. The CDR3 is 14 residues long. The germline gives CDR1 MDHEN, CDR2 SYDVKM. The CDR3 loop is CASSFTGLPHTQYF. Here the CDR3 DNA reads TGTGCCAGCAGTTTCACGGGACTTCCACATACGCAGTATTTT.

V gene TRBV19 combines with J gene TRBJ1-5, with no clear D. The CDR3 spans 17 residues. V lost 1 base, J lost 1 base, and 14 bases lay in between. The V gene's germline CDR1 is LNHDA and CDR2 SQIVND (reference sequence). DNA for the CDR3: TGTGCCAGTAGTATAGGGTATGGGGAGGTGAGCAATCAGCCCCAGCATTTT. Translating it yields CASSIGYGEVSNQPQHF.

This clone was picked up a small number of times. This chain links TRBV5-6 with TRBJ2-7; 7 positions agree with TRBD1. CDR1 is SGHDT, CDR2 YYEEEE, per germline. The CDR3 contains 15 residues. J lost 8 bases, V lost 4 bases, and 15 bases had no gene match. The CDR3 region is CASSIDRAVGSKQYF. The CDR3 nucleotides read TGTGCCAGCAGCATCGACAGGGCCGTTGGGTCCAAGCAGTACTTC.